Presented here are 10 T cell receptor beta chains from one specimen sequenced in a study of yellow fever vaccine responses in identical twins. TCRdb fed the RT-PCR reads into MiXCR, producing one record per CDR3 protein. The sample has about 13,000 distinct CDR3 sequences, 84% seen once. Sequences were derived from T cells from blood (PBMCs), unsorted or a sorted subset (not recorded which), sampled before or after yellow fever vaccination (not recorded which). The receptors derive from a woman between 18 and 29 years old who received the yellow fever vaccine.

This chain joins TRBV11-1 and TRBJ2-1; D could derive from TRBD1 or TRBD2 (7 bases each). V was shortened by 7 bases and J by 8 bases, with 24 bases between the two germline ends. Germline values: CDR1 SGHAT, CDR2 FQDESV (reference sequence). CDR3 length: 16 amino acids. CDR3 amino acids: CASTSYRGGFFDEQFF. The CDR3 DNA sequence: TGTGCCAGCACCAGTTACAGGGGAGGGTTTTTCGATGAGCAGTTCTTC.

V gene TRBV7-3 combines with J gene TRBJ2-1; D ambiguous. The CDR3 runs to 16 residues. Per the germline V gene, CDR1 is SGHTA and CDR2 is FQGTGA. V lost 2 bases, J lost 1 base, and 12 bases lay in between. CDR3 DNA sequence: TGTGCCAGCAGCTTATTCTCGGTACTATCCTACAATGAGCAGTTCTTC. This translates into CASSLFSVLSYNEQFF.

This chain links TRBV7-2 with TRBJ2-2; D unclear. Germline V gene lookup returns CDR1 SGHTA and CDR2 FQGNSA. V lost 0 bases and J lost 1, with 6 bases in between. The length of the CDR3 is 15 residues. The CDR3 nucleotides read TGTGCCAGCAGCTTAGCTCTGGGGAACACCGGGGAGCTGTTTTTT. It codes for CASSLALGNTGELFF. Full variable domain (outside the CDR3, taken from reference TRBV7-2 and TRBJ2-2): GAGVSQSPSNKVTEKGKDVELRCDPISGHTALYWYRQSLGQGLEFLIYFQGNSAPDKSGLPSDRFSAERTGGSVSTLTIQRTQQEDSAVYLCASSLALGNTGELFFGEGSRLTVL.

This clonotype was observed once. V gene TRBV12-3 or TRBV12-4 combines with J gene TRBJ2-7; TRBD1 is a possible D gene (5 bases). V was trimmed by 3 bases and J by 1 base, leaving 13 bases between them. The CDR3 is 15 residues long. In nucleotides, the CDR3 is TGTGCCAGCAGTTTTGGGTTAAGGGGTTCCTACGAGCAGTACTTC. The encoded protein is CASSFGLRGSYEQYF.

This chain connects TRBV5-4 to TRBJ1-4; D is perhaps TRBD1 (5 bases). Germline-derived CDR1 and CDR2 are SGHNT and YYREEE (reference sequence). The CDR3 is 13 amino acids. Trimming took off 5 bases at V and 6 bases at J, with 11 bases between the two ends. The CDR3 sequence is CASRRGVDEKLFF. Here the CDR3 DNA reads TGTGCCAGCAGAAGAGGGGTGGATGAAAAACTGTTTTTT. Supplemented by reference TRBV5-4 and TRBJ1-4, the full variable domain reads ETGVTQSPTHLIKTRGQQVTLRCSSQSGHNTVSWYQQALGQGPQFIFQYYREEENGRGNFPPRFSGLQFPNYSSELNVNALELDDSALYLCASRRGVDEKLFFGSGTQLSVL.

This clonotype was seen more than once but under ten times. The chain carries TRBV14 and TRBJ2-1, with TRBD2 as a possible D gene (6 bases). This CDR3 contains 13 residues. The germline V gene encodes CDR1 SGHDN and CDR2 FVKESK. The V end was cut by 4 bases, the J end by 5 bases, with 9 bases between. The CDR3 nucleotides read TGTGCCAGCAGCCCCGGGACTCACAATGAGCAGTTCTTC. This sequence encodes CASSPGTHNEQFF.

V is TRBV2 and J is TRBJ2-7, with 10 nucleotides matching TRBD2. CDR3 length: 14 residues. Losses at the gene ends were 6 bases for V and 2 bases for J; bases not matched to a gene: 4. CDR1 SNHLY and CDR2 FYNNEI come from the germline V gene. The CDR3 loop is CASRELAGPYEQYF. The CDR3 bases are TGTGCCAGCAGGGAACTAGCGGGGCCCTACGAGCAGTACTTC.

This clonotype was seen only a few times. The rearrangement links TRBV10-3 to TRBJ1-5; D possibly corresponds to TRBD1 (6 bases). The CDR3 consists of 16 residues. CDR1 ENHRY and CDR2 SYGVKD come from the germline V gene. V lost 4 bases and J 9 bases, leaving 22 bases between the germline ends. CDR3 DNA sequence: TGTGCCATCAGTGTAGGACTTGCGGGGGCTGCGGGGCCCCAGCATTTT. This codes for CAISVGLAGAAGPQHF.

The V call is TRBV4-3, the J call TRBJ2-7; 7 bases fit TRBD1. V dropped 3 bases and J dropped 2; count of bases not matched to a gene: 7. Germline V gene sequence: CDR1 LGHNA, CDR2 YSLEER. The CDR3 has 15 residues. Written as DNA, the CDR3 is TGCGCCAGCAGCCAGAATAGGGACAGCACCTACGAGCAGTACTTC. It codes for CASSQNRDSTYEQYF.

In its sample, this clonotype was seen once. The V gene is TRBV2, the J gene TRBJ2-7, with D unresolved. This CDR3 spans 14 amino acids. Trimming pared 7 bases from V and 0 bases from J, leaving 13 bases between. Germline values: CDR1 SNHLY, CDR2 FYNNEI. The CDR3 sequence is CASNRLPLSYEQYF. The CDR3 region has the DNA TGTGCCAGCAATAGACTCCCACTCTCCTACGAGCAGTACTTC.